This record looks at one T cell receptor (beta chain) sequence and its context. Its target is not known. Each sorted subset replicate got 200 ng genomic DNA, roughly 30,000 genomes. This table comes from immunoSEQ multiplex PCR, and its TCRdb copy is limited to in-frame clones, with some not included. The sample has about a million clones, approximately 80% seen once; the top ten hold about 0.94%. This record belongs to a study of shared clonotypes between healthy human individuals. The study, taken as a whole, reports: Clonotypes which were not shared had lower generation probabilities than clonotypes that all four donors shared. Represented diversity (both genetic and exposure-history) was limited by the small number of donors. Sampling covered nothing but blood. Tissue TCR repertoires likely differ from those found in blood.

V gave up 4 bases and J gave up 3 bases; unmatched junction bases: 5. The CDR3 sequence is 15 residues long. CDR1 is SGHTA and CDR2 is FQGNSA in the germline V gene. V gene TRBV7-2 combines with J gene TRBJ2-5; 10 bases align to TRBD2. This TCR came from a man aged 18 to 30 in good health. Some clones in this sample may be carry-over from other donors' samples. Specimen: memory CD4+ T cells from PBMCs. Subset of the sample: CD45RA-negative fraction. Here the CDR3 DNA reads TGTGCCAGCAGCTCCCGGACTAGCGGTAAAGAGACCCAGTACTTC. Amino acid sequence: CASSSRTSGKETQYF.